This is a list of T cell receptor beta chains from one sample in a study of T cell responses to AZD1222 COVID-19 vaccine. Here immunoSEQ multiplex PCR was the method, and the copy in TCRdb shows in-frame clones only, minus some. The sample holds under 200,000 clones; 92% are singletons and the top ten take about 1.5%. The sample was peripheral blood, taken 28 days after the second AZD1222 dose. The receptor set was obtained from an adult who received the AZD1222 COVID-19 vaccine. Each CDR3 is given without its conserved first and last residue. Each record gives: V gene, J gene, D gene, CDR3 protein. The D gene is left open where the match is weak.

V gene: TRBV4-3; J gene: TRBJ2-7; D gene: TRBD2; CDR3 protein: ASSKGRDYYEQY
V gene: TRBV5-1; J gene: TRBJ1-2; D gene: TRBD1; CDR3 protein: ASSVTQGADYGYT
V gene: TRBV20-1; J gene: TRBJ1-1; D gene: TRBD1; CDR3 protein: SASGTAPMNTEAF
V gene: TRBV28; J gene: TRBJ1-6; D gene: .; CDR3 protein: ASRRGNSPLH
V gene: TRBV11-2; J gene: TRBJ2-1; D gene: TRBD2; CDR3 protein: ASSPIGGRAYNEQF
V gene: TRBV27; J gene: TRBJ2-3; D gene: TRBD2; CDR3 protein: ASRRTSGRSLPTDTQY
V gene: TRBV6-2/TRBV6-3; J gene: TRBJ1-5; D gene: TRBD1; CDR3 protein: ASSQLTGEQPQH
V gene: TRBV24-1; J gene: TRBJ1-1; D gene: .; CDR3 protein: ATTSGVLGTEAF
V gene: TRBV30; J gene: TRBJ1-2; D gene: .; CDR3 protein: AWSVEGVGGYT
V gene: TRBV5-8; J gene: TRBJ1-6; D gene: TRBD1; CDR3 protein: ASSSYPGTGINSPLH
V gene: TRBV5-4; J gene: TRBJ1-6; D gene: .; CDR3 protein: ASSPGGGRNSPLH
V gene: TRBV7-8; J gene: TRBJ2-7; D gene: TRBD1; CDR3 protein: ASSRTGAPYEQY
V gene: TRBV19; J gene: TRBJ1-5; D gene: TRBD1; CDR3 protein: ASSPRDRGLQPQH
V gene: TRBV2; J gene: TRBJ1-2; D gene: TRBD1; CDR3 protein: ASRELTGGGGYT
V gene: TRBV15; J gene: TRBJ1-1; D gene: .; CDR3 protein: ATSRPTTGNTEAF
V gene: TRBV25-1; J gene: TRBJ1-1; D gene: .; CDR3 protein: ASSEVKGWMNTEAF
V gene: TRBV7-2; J gene: TRBJ1-4; D gene: .; CDR3 protein: ASSLEQGRAEKLF
V gene: TRBV4-1; J gene: TRBJ2-3; D gene: TRBD2; CDR3 protein: ASSQRGGNPGTDTQY
V gene: TRBV24-1; J gene: TRBJ2-1; D gene: .; CDR3 protein: ATSDGGSNEQF
V gene: TRBV6-4; J gene: TRBJ1-1; D gene: .; CDR3 protein: ATATGPISTGPANTEAF
V gene: TRBV6-4; J gene: TRBJ1-2; D gene: TRBD1; CDR3 protein: ASSADTGGWDYGYT
V gene: TRBV5-1; J gene: TRBJ2-1; D gene: .; CDR3 protein: ASSLKGIWTDGEQF
V gene: TRBV7-9; J gene: TRBJ2-1; D gene: .; CDR3 protein: ASRLWDNEQF
V gene: TRBV25-1; J gene: TRBJ2-5; D gene: TRBD1; CDR3 protein: ASSAWRQGARETQY
V gene: TRBV6-1; J gene: TRBJ1-1; D gene: TRBD1; CDR3 protein: ASSEVDVGQGYEAF
V gene: TRBV15; J gene: TRBJ1-2; D gene: .; CDR3 protein: ATSSTNYQGSRPGYT
V gene: TRBV27; J gene: TRBJ2-7; D gene: .; CDR3 protein: ASSSRGEQY
V gene: TRBV7-2; J gene: TRBJ1-5; D gene: .; CDR3 protein: ASSQTGSQPQH
V gene: TRBV29-1; J gene: TRBJ1-4; D gene: .; CDR3 protein: SVEKVSAATNEKLF
V gene: TRBV10-2; J gene: TRBJ2-7; D gene: .; CDR3 protein: ASSSGTGYEQY
V gene: TRBV27; J gene: TRBJ2-6; D gene: .; CDR3 protein: ASSRQGSGANVLT